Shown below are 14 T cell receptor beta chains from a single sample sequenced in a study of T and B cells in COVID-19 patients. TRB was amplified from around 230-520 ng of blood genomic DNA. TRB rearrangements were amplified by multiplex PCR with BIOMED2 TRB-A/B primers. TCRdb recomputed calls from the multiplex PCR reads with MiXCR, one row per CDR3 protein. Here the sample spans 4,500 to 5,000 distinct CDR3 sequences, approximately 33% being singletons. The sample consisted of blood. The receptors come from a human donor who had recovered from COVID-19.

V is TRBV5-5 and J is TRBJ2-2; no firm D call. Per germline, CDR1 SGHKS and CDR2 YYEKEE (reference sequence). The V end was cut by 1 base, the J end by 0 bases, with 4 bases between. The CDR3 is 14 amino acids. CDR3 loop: CASSLSANTGELFF. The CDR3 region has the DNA TGTGCCAGCAGCTTGAGTGCGAACACCGGGGAGCTGTTTTTT.

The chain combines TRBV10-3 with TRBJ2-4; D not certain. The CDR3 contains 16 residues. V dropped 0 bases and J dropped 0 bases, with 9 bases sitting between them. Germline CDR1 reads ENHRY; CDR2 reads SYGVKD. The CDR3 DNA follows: TGTGCCATCAGTGAGTCAGGGCATAGAGCCAAAAACATTCAGTACTTC. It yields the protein CAISESGHRAKNIQYF.

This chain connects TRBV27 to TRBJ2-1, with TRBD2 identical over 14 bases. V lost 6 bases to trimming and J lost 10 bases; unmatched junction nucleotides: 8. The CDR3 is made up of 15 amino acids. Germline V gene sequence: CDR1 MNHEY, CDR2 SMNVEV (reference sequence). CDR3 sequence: CASSRSGTSGSEQFF. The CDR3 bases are TGTGCCAGCAGCCGAAGTGGGACTAGCGGGAGCGAGCAGTTCTTC.

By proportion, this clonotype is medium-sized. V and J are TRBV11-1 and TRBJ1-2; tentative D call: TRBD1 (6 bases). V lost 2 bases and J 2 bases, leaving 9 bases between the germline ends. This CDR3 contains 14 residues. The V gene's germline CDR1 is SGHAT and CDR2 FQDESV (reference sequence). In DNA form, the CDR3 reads TGTGCCAGCAGCTTAACCACAGGGAACTATGGCTACACCTTC. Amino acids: CASSLTTGNYGYTF.

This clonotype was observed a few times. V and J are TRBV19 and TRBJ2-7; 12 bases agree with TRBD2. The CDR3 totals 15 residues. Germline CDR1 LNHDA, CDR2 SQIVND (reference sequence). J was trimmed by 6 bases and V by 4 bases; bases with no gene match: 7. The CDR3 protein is CASSTRLAGVSEQYF. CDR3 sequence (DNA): TGTGCCAGTAGTACTAGACTAGCGGGAGTGTCCGAGCAGTACTTC.

CDR3 protein: CASSPRDRGLYEQFF. In nucleotides, the CDR3 is TGTGCCAGCAGTCCCCGGGACAGGGGGCTATATGAGCAGTTCTTC. This sequence joins TRBV6-5 and TRBJ2-1; 12 bases align to TRBD1. The junction had 7 bases not matched to a gene; V was cut back by 5 bases and J by 8 bases. The CDR3 spans 15 residues. The germline V gene encodes CDR1 MNHEY and CDR2 SVGAGI.

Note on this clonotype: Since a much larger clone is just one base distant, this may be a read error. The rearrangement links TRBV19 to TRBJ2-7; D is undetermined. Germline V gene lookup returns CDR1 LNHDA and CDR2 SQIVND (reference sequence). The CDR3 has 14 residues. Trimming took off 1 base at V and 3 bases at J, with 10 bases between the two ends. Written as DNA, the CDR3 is TGTGCCAGTAGTATAGCGGGTTCGGGCTACGAGCAGTACTTC. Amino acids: CASSIAGSGYEQYF. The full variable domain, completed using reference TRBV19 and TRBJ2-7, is DGGITQSPKYLFRKEGQNVTLSCEQNLNHDAMYWYRQDPGQGLRLIYYSQIVNDFQKGDIAEGYSVSREKKESFPLTVTSAQKNPTAFYLCASSIAGSGYEQYFGPGTRLTVT.

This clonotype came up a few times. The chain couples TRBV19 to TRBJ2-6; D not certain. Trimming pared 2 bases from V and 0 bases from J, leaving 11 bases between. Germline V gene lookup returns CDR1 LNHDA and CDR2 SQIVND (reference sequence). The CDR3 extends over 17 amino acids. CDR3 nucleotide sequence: TGTGCCAGTAGTATACCCCGCCGGCTCTCTGGGGCCAACGTCCTGACTTTC. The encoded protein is CASSIPRRLSGANVLTF.

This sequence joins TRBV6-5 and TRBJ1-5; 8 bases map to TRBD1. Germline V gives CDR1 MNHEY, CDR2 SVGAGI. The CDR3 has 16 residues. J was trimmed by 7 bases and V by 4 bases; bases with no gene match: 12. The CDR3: CASSSGRGRPGQPQHF. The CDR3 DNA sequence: TGTGCCAGCAGTTCGGGCAGGGGGCGCCCGGGGCAGCCCCAGCATTTT.

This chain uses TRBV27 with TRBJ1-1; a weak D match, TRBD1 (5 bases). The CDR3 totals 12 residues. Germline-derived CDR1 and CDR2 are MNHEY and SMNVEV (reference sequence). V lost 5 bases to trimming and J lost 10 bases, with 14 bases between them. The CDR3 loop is CASSRDGRGAFF. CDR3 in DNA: TGTGCCAGCAGTCGGGACGGAAGGGGAGCTTTCTTT.

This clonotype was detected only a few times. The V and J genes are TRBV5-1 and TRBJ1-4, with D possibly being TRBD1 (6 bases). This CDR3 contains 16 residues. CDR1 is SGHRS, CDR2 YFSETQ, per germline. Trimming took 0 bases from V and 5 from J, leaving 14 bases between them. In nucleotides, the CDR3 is TGCGCCAGCAGCTTGGACGGTGGTAGGGGGAATGAAAAACTGTTTTTT. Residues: CASSLDGGRGNEKLFF.

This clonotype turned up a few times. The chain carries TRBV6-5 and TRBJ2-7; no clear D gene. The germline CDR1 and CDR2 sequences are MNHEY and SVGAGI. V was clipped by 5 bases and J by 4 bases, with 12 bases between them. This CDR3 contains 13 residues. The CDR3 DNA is TGTGCCAGCAGTGATCGGCATCCTTACGAGCAGTACTTC. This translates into CASSDRHPYEQYF.

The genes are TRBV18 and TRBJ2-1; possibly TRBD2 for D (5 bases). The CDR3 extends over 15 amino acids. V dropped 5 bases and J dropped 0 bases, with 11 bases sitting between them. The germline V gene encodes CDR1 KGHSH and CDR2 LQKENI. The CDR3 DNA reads TGTGCCAGCTCAGACCGGGATAGCTCCTACAATGAGCAGTTCTTC. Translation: CASSDRDSSYNEQFF.

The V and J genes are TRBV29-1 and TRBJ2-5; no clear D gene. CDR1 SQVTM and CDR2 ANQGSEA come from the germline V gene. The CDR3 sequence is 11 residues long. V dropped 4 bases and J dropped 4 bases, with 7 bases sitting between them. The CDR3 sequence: CSVGSGETQYF. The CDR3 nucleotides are TGCAGCGTTGGGTCGGGAGAGACCCAGTACTTC. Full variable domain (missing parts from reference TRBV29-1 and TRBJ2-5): SAVISQKPSRDICQRGTSLTIQCQVDSQVTMMFWYRQQPGQSLTLIATANQGSEATYESGFVIDKFPISRPNLTFSTLTVSNMSPEDSSIYLCSVGSGETQYFGPGTRLLVL.